These T cell receptor beta chains were read from a single sample in a study of blood T cell repertoires in COVID-19. This table comes from immunoSEQ multiplex PCR, and its TCRdb copy is limited to in-frame clones, with some not included. The sample has under 450,000 clones, approximately 88% seen once; the top ten hold roughly 12%. The sequenced sample consisted of peripheral blood. The receptor source for this set is a woman between 45 and 65 years old with COVID-19, enrolled during active disease. Each CDR3 is given with its conserved first and last residue. D genes are given only for firm matches. Clone size is given for some rows only: seen once, a few or many times, or a class if the clone is expanded.

length,size,V,J,D,DNA,CDR3
14,-,TRBV5-6,TRBJ1-1,TRBD1,TGTGCCAGCAGCTTAGACAGGGGGTCGACTGAAGCTTTCTTT,CASSLDRGSTEAFF
14,-,TRBV30,TRBJ1-2,-,TGTGCCTGGAGGTGGGGGGGCGCAATGAGTGGCTACACCTTC,CAWRWGGAMSGYTF
15,-,TRBV2,TRBJ1-1,-,TGTGCCAGCAGAAAAGGAGCGCCCATGAACACTGAAGCTTTCTTT,CASRKGAPMNTEAFF
12,-,TRBV12-3/TRBV12-4,TRBJ2-7,TRBD1,TGTGCCAGCACCACAGGGGCGGGCGAGCAGTACTTC,CASTTGAGEQYF
13,-,TRBV30,TRBJ2-2,-,TGTGCCTGGAAGCAGGTGACCACCGGGGAGCTGTTTTTT,CAWKQVTTGELFF
16,-,TRBV7-9,TRBJ2-7,TRBD1,TGTGCCAGCAGACCCTCAGGGGGCTATATATCCTACGAGCAGTACTTC,CASRPSGGYISYEQYF
15,-,TRBV24-1,TRBJ2-1,TRBD1,TGTGCCACCAGTGATACGACAGGGAAATACAATGAGCAGTTCTTC,CATSDTTGKYNEQFF
15,-,TRBV19,TRBJ1-5,-,TGTGCCAGTAGTATCGGGGTCATCCGCAATCAGCCCCAGCATTTT,CASSIGVIRNQPQHF
16,-,TRBV7-2,TRBJ1-2,TRBD1,TGTGCCAGCAGCCGGGCCCCGGGGGACAGGGTGGGTGGCTACACCTTC,CASSRAPGDRVGGYTF
15,-,TRBV3-1/TRBV3-2,TRBJ1-6,-,TGTGCCAGCAGCCAAGACAGATATGATAATTCACCCCTCCACTTT,CASSQDRYDNSPLHF
18,-,TRBV18,TRBJ2-6,TRBD1,TGTGCCAGCTCACCACCGGCAGGGGGAAACTCTGGGGCCAACGTCCTGACTTTC,CASSPPAGGNSGANVLTF
13,-,TRBV11-2,TRBJ2-4,-,TGTGCCAGCAGCTTAGACAGGGATAACATTCAGTACTTC,CASSLDRDNIQYF
13,-,TRBV9,TRBJ1-6,-,TGTGCCAGCAGCGTCGGGGTTAATTCACCCCTCCACTTT,CASSVGVNSPLHF
16,-,TRBV7-9,TRBJ2-3,-,TGTGCCAGCAGCTTAGCGGGGGGAGCTAGCACAGATACGCAGTATTTT,CASSLAGGASTDTQYF
14,-,TRBV5-1,TRBJ2-7,TRBD2,TGCGCCAGCGGGGGGGACCTTGGCACCTACGAGCAGTACTTC,CASGGDLGTYEQYF
15,once,TRBV9,TRBJ2-7,TRBD2,TGTGCCAGCAGCCCCAGCGGGCTAGCGGGCTACGAGCAGTACTTC,CASSPSGLAGYEQYF
16,once,TRBV3-1/TRBV3-2,TRBJ1-1,-,TGTGCCAGCAGCCAAGATTCGGGGGTAGGCGACACTGAAGCTTTCTTT,CASSQDSGVGDTEAFF
14,-,TRBV28,TRBJ1-2,-,TGTGCCAGCAGTTTAAAGTTCCAGATGGTCGGCTACACCTTC,CASSLKFQMVGYTF
14,-,TRBV6-5,TRBJ2-7,-,TGTGCCAGCAGGAACAGGGTAGATTATTACGAGCAGTACTTC,CASRNRVDYYEQYF
15,few,TRBV7-9,TRBJ2-6,-,TGTGCCAGCAGCTCGACAGCTTCTGGGGCCAACGTCCTGACTTTC,CASSSTASGANVLTF
11,-,TRBV5-6,TRBJ2-3,-,TGTGCCAGCAGTATGAGAGATACGCAGTATTTT,CASSMRDTQYF
18,-,TRBV7-9,TRBJ2-3,TRBD2,TGTGCCAGCAGCTTACTTAGCGGGACTACTCGGAGCACAGATACGCAGTATTTT,CASSLLSGTTRSTDTQYF
14,-,TRBV6-5,TRBJ1-5,-,TGTGCCAGCAGCACAGGGAGGGGAGGCCAGCCCCAGCATTTT,CASSTGRGGQPQHF
16,-,TRBV14,TRBJ2-3,TRBD2,TGTGCCAGCAGCCAAGATTCCGGGGGGGGCACAGATACGCAGTATTTT,CASSQDSGGGTDTQYF
14,-,TRBV3-1/TRBV3-2,TRBJ1-2,TRBD1,TGTGCCAGCAGCCAAGGAACAGGGGGCTATGGCTACACCTTC,CASSQGTGGYGYTF
11,-,TRBV11-2,TRBJ2-7,-,TGTGCCAGCAGCTTAGGGCAACAGCCGTACTTC,CASSLGQQPYF
12,-,TRBV9,TRBJ1-1,-,TGTGCCAGCAGCGTGGGGGGCACTGAAGCTTTCTTT,CASSVGGTEAFF
13,-,TRBV3-1/TRBV3-2,TRBJ1-1,-,TGTGCCAGCAGCCAGACAGGGAACACTGAAGCTTTCTTT,CASSQTGNTEAFF